This TCR beta chain was captured in a study of OX40 agonist ivuxolimab in advanced cancers. Study overall: Intravenous ivuxolimab was administered to patients every 2 weeks at 0.01 to 10 mg/kg.

General study findings and limits: On average, CD8+ T cells showed a greater number of expanded clones than CD4+.

The repertoire was sequenced with immunoSEQ multiplex PCR; TCRdb's copy has only in-frame clones and lacks some. The profile shows some 43,000 clones, about 95% of them singletons. The CDR3 is made up of 15 amino acids. V lost 2 bases and J 7 bases, leaving 14 bases between the germline ends. The V gene's germline CDR1 is PRHDT and CDR2 FYEKMQ (reference sequence). Details on this clone: The target antigen is unknown.

The source was CD4+ or CD8+ T cells sorted from blood, collected in a trial of the OX40 agonist ivuxolimab. The chain has TRBV13 and TRBJ2-2; possible D gene TRBD2, 5 bases. This TCR was sampled from an adult with an advanced solid tumor such as melanoma, head and neck, liver or kidney cancer. In DNA form, the CDR3 reads TGTGCCAGCAGCTTAAGAGGGCTAGCTAGCGGGGAGCTGTTTTTT. Translated: CASSLRGLASGELFF.